This TCR beta chain was recorded in a study of T cell repertoires in aging, cancer and after chemotherapy. This clonotype was counted between two and nine times. The template was genomic DNA from peripheral blood, not RNA. The CDR3 loop spans 17 amino acids. Trimming cost V 2 bases and J 7 bases; bases outside gene matches: 12. Germline V gene lookup returns CDR1 SGHRS and CDR2 YFSETQ. TRB rearrangements spanning V, D and J were amplified using mixed TRB-A/B primers. TCRdb independently ran MiXCR on the multiplex PCR reads; one entry per CDR3 protein. Among approximately 1,700 distinct CDR3 sequences listed, approximately 40% were seen once.

What was sequenced was blood. The genes are TRBV5-1 and TRBJ2-2, with 9 bases fitting TRBD2. This sequence was found in a human donor with a solid tumor. The CDR3 protein is CASSFGLAGGPHGELFF. The CDR3 bases are TGCGCCAGCAGCTTCGGTTTGGCGGGGGGGCCTCACGGGGAGCTGTTTTTT.